One sample yielded the 2 T cell receptor beta chains listed below, sequenced in a study of CD8 T cells in ankylosing spondylitis (dated by TCRdb to the late 2010s). Library prep was done by 5' RACE. The reads were generated on an Illumina HiSeq 2500. In-frame beta chains were kept once TCRdb had trimmed the public reads at Q25 with fastp and called clones with MiXCR. Here each entry gathers all rows of one CDR3 protein and keeps the most common genes and DNA. This sample has 150,000 or so distinct CDR3 sequences in its table, and around a tenth of those were observed once. The ten largest account for about 15% of the sample. Sequencing was carried out using blood, either unsorted or a sorted T cell fraction (not recorded which). These receptors came from a female donor with ankylosing spondylitis or in good health (not recorded which).

The chain is built from TRBV28 and TRBJ2-5; D remains unclear. The CDR3 contains 14 residues. The germline V gene encodes CDR1 MDHEN and CDR2 SYDVKM. Trimming removed 5 bases from V and 1 base from J, with 11 bases in between. CDR3 sequence (DNA): TGTGCCAGCAGTGCCGACTCCTTCCAAGAGACCCAGTACTTC. Residues: CASSADSFQETQYF.

The V call is TRBV4-1, the J call TRBJ2-2, with 9 bases lining up with TRBD2. V dropped 6 bases and J dropped 5; count of bases not matched to a gene: 4. This CDR3 has 14 residues. The germline V gene has CDR1 MGHRA and CDR2 YSYEKL. CDR3 protein: CASSSGSATGELFF. The DNA for the CDR3 is TGCGCCAGCAGTAGCGGGAGTGCAACCGGGGAGCTGTTTTTT.